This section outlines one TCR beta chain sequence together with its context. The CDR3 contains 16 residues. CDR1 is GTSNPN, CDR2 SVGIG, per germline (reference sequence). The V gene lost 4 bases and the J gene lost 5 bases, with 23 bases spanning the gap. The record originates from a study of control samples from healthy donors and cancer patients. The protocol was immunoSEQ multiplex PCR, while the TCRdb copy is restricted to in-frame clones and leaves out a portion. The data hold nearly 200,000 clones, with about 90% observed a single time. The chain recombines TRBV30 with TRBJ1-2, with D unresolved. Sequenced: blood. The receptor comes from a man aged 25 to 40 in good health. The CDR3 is CAWKREGSWSVYGYTF. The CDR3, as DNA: TGTGCCTGGAAAAGGGAGGGTAGTTGGTCGGTTTATGGCTACACCTTC.